Below, 12 T cell receptor beta chains from the same sample are listed, as sequenced in a study of control samples from healthy donors and cancer patients. Assay used: immunoSEQ multiplex PCR; TCRdb lists only in-frame clones, some missing. In the table there are about 79,000 clones, roughly 93% of which are singletons. Material: PBMCs. These receptors were taken from a woman aged 40 to 55 with lung cancer.

The chain employs TRBV4-2 and TRBJ1-4; 9 nucleotides agree with TRBD1. The V gene's germline CDR1 is LGHNA and CDR2 YNFKEQ. Losses at the gene ends were 1 base for V and 7 bases for J; bases not matched to a gene: 7. This CDR3 comprises 16 residues. CDR3 DNA sequence: TGTGCCAGCAGCCAAGTTGCCGGGACAGGGTTTGAAAAACTGTTTTTT. Protein product: CASSQVAGTGFEKLFF.

The rearrangement joins TRBV12-5 to TRBJ2-2; 9 bases align to TRBD2. Losses at the gene ends were 2 bases for V and 8 bases for J; bases not matched to a gene: 3. Germline CDR1 is LGHNT and CDR2 is FRNRAP. The CDR3 extends over 14 amino acids. The CDR3 sequence: CASGLLLAGGELFF. The CDR3 coding sequence is TGTGCTAGTGGTTTGCTGCTAGCGGGGGGGGAGCTGTTTTTT.

This clone has more than one count but fewer than ten. This chain joins TRBV11-2 and TRBJ2-7, with TRBD2 as a possible D gene (6 bases). The CDR3 consists of 12 residues. V lost 5 bases to trimming and J lost 6 bases, with 11 bases between them. Germline assignment: CDR1 SGHAT and CDR2 FQNNGV. CDR3 sequence reads: CASSLGGVEQYF. DNA for the CDR3: TGTGCCAGCAGCCTCGGAGGGGTCGAGCAGTACTTC.

The rearrangement links TRBV7-9 to TRBJ2-7; unclear D gene. V was shortened by 2 bases and J by 1 base, with 6 bases between the two germline ends. CDR3 length: 13 amino acids. The V gene's germline CDR1 is SEHNR and CDR2 FQNEAQ (reference sequence). This CDR3 reads CASSLLESYEQYF. The CDR3 bases are TGTGCCAGCAGCTTACTGGAATCCTACGAGCAGTACTTC.

The chain combines TRBV2 with TRBJ1-5; the D gene is possibly TRBD1 (5 bases). Germline assignment: CDR1 SNHLY and CDR2 FYNNEI. Trimming stripped 7 bases from V and 0 bases from J, with 13 bases between. The CDR3 spans 15 residues. The CDR3 DNA follows: TGTGCCAGCAAAGCGGGGACCATTAGCAATCAGCCCCAGCATTTT. Protein sequence: CASKAGTISNQPQHF.

In DNA, the CDR3 is TGTGCCAGCAGGGGTGGGCAGGAACAGCCCCAGCATTTT. Its protein is CASRGGQEQPQHF. This chain uses TRBV27 with TRBJ1-5, with unresolved D. Trimming cost V 6 bases and J 7 bases, with 13 bases left between them. Germline CDR1 MNHEY, CDR2 SMNVEV (reference sequence). The CDR3 runs to 13 residues.

CDR3 sequence (DNA): TGTGCCAGCAGCTTGACTGCCGGGACAAGGAACACTGAAGCTTTCTTT. Residues: CASSLTAGTRNTEAFF. This sequence joins TRBV7-6 and TRBJ1-1; weak D call: TRBD1 (6 bases). The CDR3 runs 16 residues. The V end lost 3 bases, the J end lost 1 base, and 15 bases lay between the germline ends. CDR1 SGHVS and CDR2 FNYEAQ come from the germline V gene.

V gene TRBV11-3 combines with J gene TRBJ2-1; D is unresolved. Trimming shortened V by 4 bases and J by 6 bases, and 10 bases separated the two germline ends. This CDR3 is 13 amino acids long. The germline V gene encodes CDR1 SGHNT and CDR2 YENEEA. CDR3 amino acids: CASSSTRINEQFF. The CDR3 bases are TGTGCCAGCAGCTCTACCCGGATCAATGAGCAGTTCTTC.

This sequence joins TRBV14 and TRBJ1-4; D uncertain. The germline CDR1 and CDR2 sequences are SGHDN and FVKESK. V was trimmed by 3 bases and J by 8 bases, leaving 10 bases between them. The CDR3 loop spans 13 amino acids. The DNA for the CDR3 is TGTGCCAGCAGCCAGGACGAAGGCGAAAAACTGTTTTTT. Protein sequence: CASSQDEGEKLFF.

The chain has TRBV13 and TRBJ2-6; TRBD1 might be the D (5 bases). V lost 4 bases and J 4 bases, leaving 8 bases between the germline ends. The CDR3 is 14 amino acids. CDR1 is PRHDT and CDR2 is FYEKMQ in the germline V gene (reference sequence). CDR3 nucleotides: TGTGCCAGCAGCTCGTACAGGGGGGCCAACGTCCTGACTTTC. Its protein product is CASSSYRGANVLTF.

CDR3 region: CASSEDGGPSSGNTIYF. DNA of the CDR3: TGTGCCAGTAGTGAGGACGGCGGCCCGAGCTCTGGAAACACCATATATTTT. V and J are TRBV19 and TRBJ1-3, with no clear D. The CDR3 runs to 17 residues. With 5 bases removed from V and 0 bases from J, the gap between germline ends came to 17 bases. Germline V gene lookup returns CDR1 LNHDA and CDR2 SQIVND (reference sequence).

A few counts support this clone. The gene calls are TRBV7-6 and TRBJ2-5, with D possibly being TRBD1 (5 bases). Germline V gene sequence: CDR1 SGHVS, CDR2 FNYEAQ. V was pared by 5 bases and J by 5 bases, with 12 bases between. The CDR3 runs 13 residues. CDR3 sequence: CASSPQGGETQYF. The CDR3 DNA reads TGTGCCAGCAGCCCCCAGGGTGGGGAGACCCAGTACTTC.